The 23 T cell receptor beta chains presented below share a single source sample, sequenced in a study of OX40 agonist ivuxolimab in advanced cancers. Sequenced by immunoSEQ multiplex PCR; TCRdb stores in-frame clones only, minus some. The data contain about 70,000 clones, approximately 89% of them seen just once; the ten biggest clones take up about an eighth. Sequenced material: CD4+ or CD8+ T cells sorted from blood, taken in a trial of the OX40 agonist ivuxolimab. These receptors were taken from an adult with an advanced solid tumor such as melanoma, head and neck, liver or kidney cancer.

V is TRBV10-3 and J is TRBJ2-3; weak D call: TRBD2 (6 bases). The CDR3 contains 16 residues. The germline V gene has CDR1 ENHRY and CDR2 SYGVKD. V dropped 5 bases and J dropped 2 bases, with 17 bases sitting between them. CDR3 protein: CAISNRDWADTDTQYF. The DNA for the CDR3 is TGTGCCATCAGTAACCGGGACTGGGCAGACACAGATACGCAGTATTTT.

CDR3 protein: CASSRGSSSYEQYF. CDR3 DNA sequence: TGTGCCAGCAGCCGCGGGAGTAGCTCCTACGAGCAGTACTTC. V is TRBV7-9 and J is TRBJ2-7; 7 bases line up with TRBD2. Germline CDR1 and CDR2: SEHNR and FQNEAQ (reference sequence). V lost 5 bases and J lost 0; bases outside the gene matches: 4. The CDR3 covers 14 residues.

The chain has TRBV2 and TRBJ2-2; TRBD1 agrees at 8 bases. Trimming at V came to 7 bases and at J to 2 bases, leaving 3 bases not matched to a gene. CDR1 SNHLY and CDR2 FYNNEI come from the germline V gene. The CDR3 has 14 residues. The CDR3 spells CASKGTGNTGELFF. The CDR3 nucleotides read TGTGCCAGCAAGGGGACAGGCAACACCGGGGAGCTGTTTTTT.

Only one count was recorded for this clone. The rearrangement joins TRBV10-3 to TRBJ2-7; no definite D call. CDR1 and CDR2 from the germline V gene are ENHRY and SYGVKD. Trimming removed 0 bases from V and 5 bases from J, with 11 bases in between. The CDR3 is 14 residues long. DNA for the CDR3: TGTGCCATCAGTGAGTCGGGTTCTAGAAACGAGCAGTACTTC. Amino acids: CAISESGSRNEQYF.

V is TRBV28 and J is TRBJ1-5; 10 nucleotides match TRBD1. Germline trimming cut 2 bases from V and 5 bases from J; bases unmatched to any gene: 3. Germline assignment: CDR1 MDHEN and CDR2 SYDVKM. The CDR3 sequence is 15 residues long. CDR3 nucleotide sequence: TGTGCCAGCAGTTTAAGACAGGGGGCACATCAGCCCCAGCATTTT. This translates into CASSLRQGAHQPQHF.

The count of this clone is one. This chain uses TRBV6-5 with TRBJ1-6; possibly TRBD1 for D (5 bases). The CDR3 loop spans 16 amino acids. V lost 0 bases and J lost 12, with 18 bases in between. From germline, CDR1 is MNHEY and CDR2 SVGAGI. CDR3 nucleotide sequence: TGTGCCAGCAGTTACTCAGGCAGTCAGGGCGTACGACCCCTCCACTTT. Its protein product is CASSYSGSQGVRPLHF.

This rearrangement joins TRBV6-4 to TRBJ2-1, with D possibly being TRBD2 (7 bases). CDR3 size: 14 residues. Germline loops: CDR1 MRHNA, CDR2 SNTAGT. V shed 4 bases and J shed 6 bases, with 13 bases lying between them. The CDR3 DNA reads TGTGCCAGCAGTGGGGAGGGGGGGCTCAATGAGCAGTTCTTC. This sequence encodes CASSGEGGLNEQFF.

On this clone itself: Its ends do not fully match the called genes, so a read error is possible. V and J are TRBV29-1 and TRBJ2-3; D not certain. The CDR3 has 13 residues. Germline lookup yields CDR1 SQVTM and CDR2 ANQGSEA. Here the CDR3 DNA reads TGCAGCGTTGAGAATTTTTTCACAGATACGCGGTATTTT. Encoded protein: CSVENFFTDTRYF.

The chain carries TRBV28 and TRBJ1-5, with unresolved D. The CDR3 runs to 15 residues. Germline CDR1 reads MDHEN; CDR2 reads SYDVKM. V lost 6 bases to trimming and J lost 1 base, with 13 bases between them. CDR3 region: CASRPWYPSNQPQHF. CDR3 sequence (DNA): TGTGCCAGCAGACCTTGGTATCCCAGCAATCAGCCCCAGCATTTT.

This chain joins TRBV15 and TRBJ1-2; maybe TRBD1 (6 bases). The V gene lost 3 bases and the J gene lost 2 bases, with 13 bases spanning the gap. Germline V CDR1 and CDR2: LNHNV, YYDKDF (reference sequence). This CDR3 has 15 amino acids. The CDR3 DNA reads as TGTGCCACCAGCAGGAACAGGGCCGTCAACTATGGCTACACCTTC. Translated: CATSRNRAVNYGYTF.

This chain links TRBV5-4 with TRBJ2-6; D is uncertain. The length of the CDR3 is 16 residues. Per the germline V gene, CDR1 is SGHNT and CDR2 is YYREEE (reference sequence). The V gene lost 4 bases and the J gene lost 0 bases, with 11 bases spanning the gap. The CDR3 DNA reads TGTGCCAGCAGCCCCTTCCGAGGCTCTGGGGCCAACGTCCTGACTTTC. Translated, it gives CASSPFRGSGANVLTF.

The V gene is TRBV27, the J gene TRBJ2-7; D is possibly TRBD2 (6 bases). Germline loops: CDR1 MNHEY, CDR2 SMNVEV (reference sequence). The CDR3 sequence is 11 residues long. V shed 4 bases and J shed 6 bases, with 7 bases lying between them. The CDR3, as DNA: TGTGCCAGCAGTTGGGGAGGCGAGCAGTACTTC. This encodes CASSWGGEQYF.

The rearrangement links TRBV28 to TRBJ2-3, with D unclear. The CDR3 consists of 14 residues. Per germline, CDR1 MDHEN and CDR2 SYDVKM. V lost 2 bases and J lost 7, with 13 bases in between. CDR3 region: CASSLSRIPHTQYF. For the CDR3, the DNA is TGTGCCAGCAGTTTAAGTAGAATACCACATACGCAGTATTTT.

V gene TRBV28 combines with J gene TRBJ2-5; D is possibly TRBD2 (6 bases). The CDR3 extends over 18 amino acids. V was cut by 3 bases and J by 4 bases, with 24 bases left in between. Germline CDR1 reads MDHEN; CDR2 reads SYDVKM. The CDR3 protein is CASSFYPHRGWPLETQYF. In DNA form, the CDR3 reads TGTGCCAGCAGTTTCTATCCCCACCGGGGGTGGCCCCTAGAGACCCAGTACTTC.

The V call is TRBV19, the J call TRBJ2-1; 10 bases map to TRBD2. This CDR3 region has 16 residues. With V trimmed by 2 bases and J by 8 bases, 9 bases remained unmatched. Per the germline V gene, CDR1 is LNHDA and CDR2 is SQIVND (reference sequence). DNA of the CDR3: TGTGCCAGTAGTATAACTAGCGGGAACCCCGGGGATGAGCAGTTCTTC. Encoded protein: CASSITSGNPGDEQFF.

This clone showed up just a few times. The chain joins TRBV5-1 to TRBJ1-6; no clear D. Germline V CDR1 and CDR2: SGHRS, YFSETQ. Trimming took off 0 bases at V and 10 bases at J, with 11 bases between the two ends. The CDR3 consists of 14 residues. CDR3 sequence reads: CASSLAPNSSPLHF. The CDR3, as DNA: TGCGCCAGCAGCTTGGCCCCGAACAGCTCACCCCTCCACTTT.

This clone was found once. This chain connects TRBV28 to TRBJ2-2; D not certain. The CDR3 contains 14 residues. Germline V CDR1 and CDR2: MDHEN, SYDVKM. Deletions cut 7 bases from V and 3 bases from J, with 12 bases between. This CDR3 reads CASTSLDHTGELFF. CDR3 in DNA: TGTGCCAGCACTTCTCTGGATCACACCGGGGAGCTGTTTTTT. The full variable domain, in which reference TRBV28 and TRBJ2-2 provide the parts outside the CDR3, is DVKVTQSSRYLVKRTGEKVFLECVQDMDHENMFWYRQDPGLGLRLIYFSYDVKMKEKGDIPEGYSVSREKKERFSLILESASTNQTSMYLCASTSLDHTGELFFGEGSRLTVL.

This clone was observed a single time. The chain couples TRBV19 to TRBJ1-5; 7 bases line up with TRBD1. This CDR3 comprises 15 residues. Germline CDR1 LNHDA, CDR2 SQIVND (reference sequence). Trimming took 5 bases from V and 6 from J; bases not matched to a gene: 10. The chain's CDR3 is CASSFRETGIQPQHF. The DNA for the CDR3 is TGTGCCAGTAGTTTTAGGGAGACAGGGATTCAGCCCCAGCATTTT.

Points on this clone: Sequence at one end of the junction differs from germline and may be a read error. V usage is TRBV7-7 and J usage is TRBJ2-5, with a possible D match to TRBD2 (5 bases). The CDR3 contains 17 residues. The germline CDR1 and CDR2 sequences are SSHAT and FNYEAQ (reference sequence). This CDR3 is CASSLAPGRSMQETQYF. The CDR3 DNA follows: TGTGCTAGCAGCTTAGCGCCGGGCAGATCTATGCAAGAGACCCAGTACTTC.

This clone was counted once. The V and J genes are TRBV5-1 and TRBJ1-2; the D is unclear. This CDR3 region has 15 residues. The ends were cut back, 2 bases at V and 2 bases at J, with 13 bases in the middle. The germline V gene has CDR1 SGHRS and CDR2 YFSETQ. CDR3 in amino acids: CASSLISTWNYGYTF. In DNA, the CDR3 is TGCGCCAGCAGCTTAATCTCAACATGGAACTATGGCTACACCTTC.

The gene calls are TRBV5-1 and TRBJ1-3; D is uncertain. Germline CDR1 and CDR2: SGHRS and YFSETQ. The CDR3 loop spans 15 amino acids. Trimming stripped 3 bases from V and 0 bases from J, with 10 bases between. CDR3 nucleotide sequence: TGCGCCAGCAGCTCCGGGTCGGACTCTGGAAACACCATATATTTT. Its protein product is CASSSGSDSGNTIYF.

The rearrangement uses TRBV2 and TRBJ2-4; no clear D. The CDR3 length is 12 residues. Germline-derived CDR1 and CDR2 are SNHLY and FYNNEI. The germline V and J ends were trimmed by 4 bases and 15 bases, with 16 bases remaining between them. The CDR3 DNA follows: TGTGCCAGCAGTGCAAGTTCCCTGTACTTGTACTTC. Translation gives CASSASSLYLYF. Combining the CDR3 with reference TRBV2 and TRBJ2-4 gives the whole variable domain EPEVTQTPSHQVTQMGQEVILRCVPISNHLYFYWYRQILGQKVEFLVSFYNNEISEKSEIFDDQFSVERPDGSNFTLKIRSTKLEDSAMYFCASSASSLYLYFGAGTRLSVL.

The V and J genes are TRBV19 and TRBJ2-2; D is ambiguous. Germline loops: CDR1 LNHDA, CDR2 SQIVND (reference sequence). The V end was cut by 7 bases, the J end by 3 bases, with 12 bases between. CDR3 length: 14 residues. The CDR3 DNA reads TGTGCCAGTACCGTAGGGTACGACACCGGGGAGCTGTTTTTT. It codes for CASTVGYDTGELFF.